The sequence of this T cell receptor (beta chain) was determined in a study of beta chain features in type 1 diabetes. Overall study findings and caveats: When Type 1 diabetes patients were examined, their TCRB CDR3s proved moderately but significantly shorter in all four CD4+ subsets. A PCR bias possibly favoring shorter templates would apply equally to patients and controls.

Of the isolated RNA, all was reverse transcribed, and so the sequenced material was expressed TCRB transcripts. Profiling relied on immunoSEQ multiplex PCR, and the TCRdb table lists in-frame clones only, not all of them. The sample contains roughly 240,000 clones, approximately 25% of which appear only once. Comments on this clone: Its antigen is currently unknown.

The specimen sequenced was naive CD4+ T cells from blood. The source is a woman under 40 with type 1 diabetes.

The CDR3 DNA follows: TGTGCCAGCAGCGATGCGGGCAAACAAGAGACCCAGTACTTC. Protein: CASSDAGKQETQYF. The rearrangement joins TRBV9 to TRBJ2-5, with a weak D call TRBD2 (5 bases). CDR1 is SGDLS and CDR2 is YYNGEE in the germline V gene. The CDR3 sequence is 14 residues long. The V end lost 3 bases, the J end lost 2 bases, and 11 bases lay between the germline ends.